These T cell receptor beta chains were read from a single sample in a study of shared clonotypes between healthy human individuals. TCRdb's copy holds only in-frame clones and misses some; the assay was immunoSEQ multiplex PCR. The table shows 2.3 million or so clones, with roughly 93% occurring only once. Material: naive CD4+ T cells from PBMCs. These receptors originate from a man between 18 and 29 years old in good health. Some clones in this sample may be carry-over from other donors' samples. Both conserved end residues are part of each CDR3. Each record gives: clone size, J gene, D gene, V gene, CDR3 protein, CDR3 DNA. The D gene is left open where the match is weak. The size field is filled for only some rows; it gives once, few, many or a size class.

size: -; J: TRBJ1-4; D: -; V: TRBV10-3; CDR3: CAISDSQGTEKLFF; DNA: TGTGCCATCAGTGACAGCCAGGGGACTGAAAAACTGTTTTTT
size: -; J: TRBJ1-4; D: -; V: TRBV18; CDR3: CASSRGDGNEKLFF; DNA: TGTGCCAGCTCCCGGGGCGACGGGAATGAAAAACTGTTTTTT
size: -; J: TRBJ2-5; D: TRBD1; V: TRBV5-4; CDR3: CASSSGTGKETQYF; DNA: TGTGCCAGCAGCTCGGGGACAGGGAAGGAGACCCAGTACTTC
size: -; J: TRBJ1-3; D: TRBD1; V: TRBV10-2; CDR3: CASSDRGSSGNTIYF; DNA: TGCGCCAGCAGTGACAGGGGGAGCTCTGGAAACACCATATATTTT
size: -; J: TRBJ1-2; D: -; V: TRBV5-4; CDR3: CASSLEGSGASGYTF; DNA: TGTGCCAGCAGCTTGGAAGGCAGCGGGGCGTCGGGCTACACCTTC
size: once; J: TRBJ2-5; D: -; V: TRBV9; CDR3: CASSVLAGQETQYF; DNA: TGTGCCAGCAGCGTCCTGGCAGGGCAAGAGACCCAGTACTTC
size: -; J: TRBJ2-1; D: TRBD2; V: TRBV10-1; CDR3: CASSDTSGNSYNEQFF; DNA: TGCGCCAGCAGTGATACTAGCGGAAACTCTTACAATGAGCAGTTCTTC
size: -; J: TRBJ2-7; D: -; V: TRBV7-2; CDR3: CASSLRGRSIQQYF; DNA: TGTGCCAGCAGCTTGCGTGGTCGCAGTATCCAGCAGTACTTC
size: -; J: TRBJ2-3; D: TRBD2; V: TRBV5-1; CDR3: CASSLAGGRVTDTQYF; DNA: TGCGCCAGCAGCTTGGCAGGCGGGAGGGTCACAGATACGCAGTATTTT
size: -; J: TRBJ1-6; D: -; V: TRBV5-8; CDR3: CASTQNRAGALSPLHF; DNA: TGTGCCAGCACCCAGAACCGCGCAGGGGCTTTATCACCCCTCCACTTT
size: -; J: TRBJ2-3; D: TRBD1; V: TRBV7-3; CDR3: CASSLTQGYGTDTQYF; DNA: TGTGCCAGCAGCTTAACACAGGGGTATGGCACAGATACGCAGTATTTT
size: -; J: TRBJ2-7; D: -; V: TRBV15; CDR3: CATSREGGVYEQYF; DNA: TGTGCCACCAGCAGAGAAGGGGGGGTTTACGAGCAGTACTTC
size: -; J: TRBJ2-5; D: TRBD2; V: TRBV29-1; CDR3: CSCGSLYQETQYF; DNA: TGCAGCTGCGGGAGTTTGTACCAAGAGACCCAGTACTTC
size: -; J: TRBJ2-5; D: -; V: TRBV7-9; CDR3: CASSLFPPQESYQETQYF; DNA: TGTGCCAGCAGCTTATTCCCCCCCCAGGAGTCGTACCAAGAGACCCAGTACTTC
size: -; J: TRBJ2-5; D: -; V: TRBV11-3; CDR3: CASSLEAGAETQYF; DNA: TGTGCCAGCAGCTTAGAAGCAGGGGCAGAGACCCAGTACTTC
size: -; J: TRBJ2-6; D: -; V: TRBV28; CDR3: CASSSSGANVLTF; DNA: TGTGCCAGCAGTAGCTCTGGGGCCAACGTCCTGACTTTC
size: -; J: TRBJ2-1; D: -; V: TRBV27; CDR3: CASSGLRGGKDEQFF; DNA: TGTGCCAGCAGTGGACTCCGAGGCGGGAAGGATGAGCAGTTCTTC
size: -; J: TRBJ2-1; D: TRBD2; V: TRBV11-2; CDR3: CASSFSSGTYNEQFF; DNA: TGTGCCAGCAGCTTCTCTAGCGGTACCTACAATGAGCAGTTCTTC
size: few; J: TRBJ2-1; D: -; V: TRBV10-1; CDR3: CASSESESYEQFF; DNA: TGCGCCAGCAGTGAGTCGGAGAGCTATGAGCAGTTCTTC
size: -; J: TRBJ2-1; D: -; V: TRBV6-1; CDR3: CASRGVGAPYNEQFF; DNA: TGTGCCAGCAGGGGGGTTGGGGCACCTTACAATGAGCAGTTCTTC
size: -; J: TRBJ1-5; D: -; V: TRBV19; CDR3: CASSPVLNQPQHF; DNA: TGTGCCAGTAGTCCGGTTCTCAATCAGCCCCAGCATTTT
size: -; J: TRBJ2-3; D: -; V: TRBV7-2; CDR3: CASSLDADTQYF; DNA: TGTGCCAGCAGCTTAGATGCAGATACGCAGTATTTT
size: -; J: TRBJ1-5; D: -; V: TRBV7-2; CDR3: CASSLVLYQPQHF; DNA: TGTGCCAGCAGCTTAGTTCTTTATCAGCCCCAGCATTTT
size: -; J: TRBJ2-1; D: -; V: TRBV9; CDR3: CASSVSRWTPPYNEQFF; DNA: TGTGCCAGCAGCGTTTCCCGTTGGACTCCTCCTTACAATGAGCAGTTCTTC
size: -; J: TRBJ2-6; D: -; V: TRBV28; CDR3: CASNLRGSGANVLTF; DNA: TGTGCCAGCAATCTCAGGGGCTCTGGGGCCAACGTCCTGACTTTC
size: few; J: TRBJ1-4; D: -; V: TRBV4-1; CDR3: CASSQDLAVRMFF; DNA: TGCGCCAGCAGCCAAGATCTGGCGGTGCGAATGTTTTTT
size: -; J: TRBJ1-3; D: TRBD1; V: TRBV19; CDR3: CASKVGTAGNTIYF; DNA: TGTGCCAGTAAGGTCGGGACAGCAGGAAACACCATATATTTT
size: -; J: TRBJ2-6; D: -; V: TRBV19; CDR3: CASSMTKLSGANVLTF; DNA: TGTGCCAGTAGTATGACTAAACTCTCTGGGGCCAACGTCCTGACTTTC
size: -; J: TRBJ1-2; D: -; V: TRBV5-6; CDR3: CASSLQGLGDFAGYTF; DNA: TGTGCCAGCAGCTTACAGGGACTTGGGGATTTCGCAGGCTACACCTTC
size: -; J: TRBJ1-1; D: -; V: TRBV5-4; CDR3: CASSPTLTRVHTEAFF; DNA: TGTGCCAGCAGCCCAACACTTACGAGGGTACACACTGAAGCTTTCTTT
size: -; J: TRBJ2-3; D: -; V: TRBV10-2; CDR3: CASTYGGGTDTQYF; DNA: TGCGCCAGCACCTATGGCGGGGGCACAGATACGCAGTATTTT
size: -; J: TRBJ2-3; D: TRBD2; V: TRBV5-1; CDR3: CASSLDGRSDTQYF; DNA: TGCGCCAGCAGCTTGGACGGGAGGTCAGATACGCAGTATTTT